The 24 T cell receptor beta chains below were found in one sample sequenced in a study of T cells after yellow fever vaccination (dated by TCRdb to about 2019). What the treatment or condition label conveys for this sample: live attenuated yellow fever vaccine strain. The method was 5' RACE. Sequencing used an Illumina HiSeq 2500. TCRdb reprocessing: public reads trimmed at Q25 with fastp, clones called with MiXCR, in-frame beta chains kept. When rows share a CDR3 protein, they turn into one entry using the most common DNA and genes. This sample lists about 50,000 distinct CDR3 sequences; roughly 7.3% were detected once. The ten top clones hold approximately 28% of the sample. Sequencing was performed on CD8+ T cells sorted from PBMCs, taken less than 18 days after the first yellow fever vaccination. These receptors came from a man aged 18 to 29 who received the YFV17D yellow fever vaccine.

This clonotype was seen a handful of times. The DNA of the CDR3 is TGCAGTGCTAGAGAATTCCGGGGGGTTGGCGTAGATACGCAGTATTTT. Protein product: CSAREFRGVGVDTQYF. The chain links TRBV20-1 to TRBJ2-3; 7 nucleotides match TRBD2. J lost 5 bases, V lost 0 bases, and 11 bases had no gene match. CDR1 DFQATT and CDR2 SNEGSKA come from the germline V gene (reference sequence). The CDR3 totals 16 residues.

Note on this clonotype: At one boundary the junction diverges from the germline segment, which might be a read error. Here the CDR3 DNA reads TGTGCCAGCAAGCGGGGCGAGCTGTACTTC. This codes for CASKRGELYF. The V call is TRBV6-1, the J call TRBJ2-7, with 7 bases identical to TRBD2. CDR3 length: 10 amino acids. Per the germline V gene, CDR1 is MNHNS and CDR2 is SASEGT.

This clonotype was counted at least ten times. The chain is built from TRBV12-3 or TRBV12-4 and TRBJ2-7; D is uncertain. The CDR3 sequence is 15 residues long. Trimming cost V 3 bases and J 4 bases, with 16 bases left between them. The CDR3 is CASSLVGGVLYEQYF. CDR3 nucleotides: TGTGCCAGCAGTTTGGTAGGTGGCGTCCTTTACGAGCAGTACTTC.

This clonotype was counted ten times or more. The J gene is TRBJ2-7, the V gene TRBV11-1; 8 nucleotides align to TRBD1. Germline V lookup: CDR1 SGHAT, CDR2 FQDESV (reference sequence). Trimming took 5 bases from V and 8 from J; bases not matched to a gene: 8. The CDR3 is made up of 13 amino acids. CDR3 bases: TGTGCCAGCAGCACTGACAGGGGTTACAAGCAGTACGTC. Protein sequence: CASSTDRGYKQYV.

V usage is TRBV13 and J usage is TRBJ2-7; the D call may be TRBD1 or TRBD2 (5 bases each). Trimming removed 5 bases at V and 0 bases at J, with 14 bases between. Germline CDR1 and CDR2: PRHDT and FYEKMQ (reference sequence). The CDR3 is 15 amino acids. The CDR3 DNA is TGTGCCAGCAGCGCAGGACGGGGCAGCTCCTACGAGCAGTACTTC. Its translation: CASSAGRGSSYEQYF.

This clonotype was recorded at least ten times. V and J are TRBV5-1 and TRBJ2-2, with D perhaps being TRBD1 or TRBD2 (5 bases each). The germline V and J ends were trimmed by 4 bases and 10 bases, with 29 bases remaining between them. The CDR3 contains 18 residues. CDR1 SGHRS and CDR2 YFSETQ come from the germline V gene. In nucleotides, the CDR3 is TGCGCCAGCAGCCCGGAGGAGGCATGGTATTGGGGCGGAGAGGAGCTGTTTTTT. Its translation is CASSPEEAWYWGGEELFF.

This clonotype has at least ten counts. The chain recombines TRBV29-1 with TRBJ2-1; no definite D call. Germline V gene lookup returns CDR1 SQVTM and CDR2 ANQGSEA. This CDR3 contains 17 residues. V was clipped by 0 bases and J by 8 bases, with 23 bases between them. CDR3 sequence reads: CSVEDPKRNLGFYEQFF. The CDR3, as DNA: TGCAGCGTTGAAGATCCTAAAAGGAACTTAGGCTTTTATGAGCAGTTCTTC.

This clonotype was seen many times. The V call is TRBV20-1, the J call TRBJ2-1; unclear D gene. V lost 0 bases to trimming and J lost 5 bases, with 5 bases between them. The CDR3 has 12 residues. Germline CDR1 DFQATT, CDR2 SNEGSKA (reference sequence). Here the CDR3 reads CSARDGDNEQFF. CDR3 bases: TGCAGTGCTAGAGATGGGGACAATGAGCAGTTCTTC.

This clonotype was seen ten or more times. The chain carries TRBV7-9 and TRBJ2-3, with 14 bases fitting TRBD2. Germline CDR1 reads SEHNR; CDR2 reads FQNEAQ (reference sequence). V was pared by 7 bases and J by 0 bases, with 9 bases of the junction left unmatched. This CDR3 comprises 18 residues. The DNA of the CDR3 is TGTGCCAGCACCCCAGGGACTAGCGGGGGCCCTAGCACAGATACGCAGTATTTT. Translating it yields CASTPGTSGGPSTDTQYF.

This clonotype was counted ten times or more. The chain employs TRBV6-4 and TRBJ2-2; a weak D match, TRBD1 (6 bases). Trimming stripped 6 bases from V and 5 bases from J, with 13 bases between. Germline lookup yields CDR1 MRHNA and CDR2 SNTAGT. This CDR3 spans 14 amino acids. CDR3 protein: CASRNRVETGELFF. In nucleotides, the CDR3 is TGTGCCAGCAGGAACAGGGTGGAGACCGGGGAGCTGTTTTTT.

In its sample, this clonotype was seen many times. This sequence joins TRBV7-6 and TRBJ2-5; D is unresolved. V was clipped by 0 bases and J by 1 base, with 9 bases between them. The length of the CDR3 is 15 residues. CDR1 and CDR2 (germline): SGHVS, FNYEAQ. CDR3 sequence reads: CASSLAPTSQETQYF. The DNA of the CDR3 is TGTGCCAGCAGCTTAGCGCCCACAAGCCAAGAGACCCAGTACTTC.

This clonotype was found many times. The J gene is TRBJ2-2, the V gene TRBV15; D not resolved. Trimming shortened V by 0 bases and J by 3 bases, and 20 bases separated the two germline ends. The CDR3 runs 19 residues. Looked up from germline, CDR1 is LNHNV and CDR2 is YYDKDF (reference sequence). The CDR3 coding sequence is TGTGCCACCAGCAGAGATTTAGACCGAACCTGGGCGGACACCGGGGAGCTGTTTTTT. Translating it yields CATSRDLDRTWADTGELFF.

This clonotype was recorded at least ten times. The V call is TRBV20-1, the J call TRBJ2-7; D possibly corresponds to TRBD2 (6 bases). V was trimmed by 2 bases and J by 0 bases, leaving 14 bases between them. Per the germline V gene, CDR1 is DFQATT and CDR2 is SNEGSKA (reference sequence). The CDR3 is made up of 15 amino acids. This chain's CDR3 is CSARRWDLSSYEQYV. As DNA, the CDR3 is TGCAGTGCTAGACGATGGGACTTGAGCTCCTACGAGCAGTACGTC.

This clonotype has ten or more counts. The chain combines TRBV29-1 with TRBJ1-2; unclear D gene. V was pared by 7 bases and J by 4 bases, with 16 bases between. The CDR3 sequence is 13 residues long. Germline CDR1 SQVTM, CDR2 ANQGSEA. CDR3: CSAVTENLYGYTF. For the CDR3, the DNA is TGCAGCGCCGTAACAGAGAATCTCTATGGCTACACCTTC.

This clonotype was seen many times. The chain is built from TRBV15 and TRBJ1-2; D gene ambiguous. Looked up from germline, CDR1 is LNHNV and CDR2 is YYDKDF (reference sequence). V gave up 2 bases and J gave up 1 base, with 11 bases separating them. The CDR3 extends over 15 amino acids. This CDR3 reads CATSRHNGVNYGYTF. The CDR3, as DNA: TGTGCCACCAGCAGACACAACGGGGTTAACTATGGCTACACCTTC.

At least ten counts were recorded for this clonotype. This rearrangement joins TRBV7-9 to TRBJ2-5; a possible D gene is TRBD1 (6 bases). The CDR3 is 17 amino acids. Looked up from germline, CDR1 is SEHNR and CDR2 is FQNEAQ (reference sequence). V was shortened by 5 bases and J by 1 base, with 20 bases between the two germline ends. The CDR3 spells CASSPPAGGKTQETQYF. CDR3 coding DNA: TGTGCCAGCAGCCCACCTGCTGGGGGCAAAACCCAAGAGACCCAGTACTTC. Supplemented by reference TRBV7-9 and TRBJ2-5, the full variable domain reads DTGVSQNPRHKITKRGQNVTFRCDPISEHNRLYWYRQTLGQGPEFLTYFQNEAQLEKSRLLSDRFSAERPKGSFSTLEIQRTEQGDSAMYLCASSPPAGGKTQETQYFGPGTRLLVL.

This clonotype has at least ten counts. The gene calls are TRBV6-7 and TRBJ2-1, with 11 nucleotides matching TRBD2. TRBV6-7 belongs to the ORF category, with a function that is uncertain. Losses at the gene ends were 2 bases for V and 5 bases for J; bases not matched to a gene: 11. This CDR3 is 18 amino acids long. CDR3: CASSYALASGGLHNEQFF. The CDR3 coding sequence is TGTGCCAGCAGTTACGCCCTGGCTAGCGGGGGGCTTCACAATGAGCAGTTCTTC.

The chain couples TRBV4-1 to TRBJ2-2; D may be TRBD1 (7 bases). The CDR3 runs to 15 residues. Trimming took 3 bases from V and 6 from J, leaving 14 bases between them. In germline, CDR1 is MGHRA, CDR2 YSYEKL. CDR3 in amino acids: CASSHQGGLAGELFF. CDR3 in DNA: TGCGCCAGCAGCCATCAGGGGGGCTTAGCCGGGGAGCTGTTTTTT.

This clonotype was detected ten times or more. The V and J genes are TRBV5-1 and TRBJ2-1; D remains ambiguous. The V gene lost 0 bases and the J gene lost 5 bases, with 9 bases spanning the gap. Germline V gene lookup returns CDR1 SGHRS and CDR2 YFSETQ. The CDR3 runs 14 residues. The CDR3 is CASSLGQWDNEQFF. The CDR3 coding sequence is TGCGCCAGCAGCTTGGGGCAGTGGGACAATGAGCAGTTCTTC.

The chain uses TRBV12-3 or TRBV12-4 and TRBJ2-3; D not certain. The CDR3 totals 15 residues. V dropped 5 bases and J dropped 2 bases, with 14 bases sitting between them. CDR3 in amino acids: CASSTDVGVTDTQYF. Written as DNA, the CDR3 is TGTGCCAGCAGTACAGACGTGGGTGTCACAGATACGCAGTATTTT.

Ten or more counts support this clonotype. V and J are TRBV5-1 and TRBJ2-1; 10 nucleotides agree with TRBD1. V gave up 5 bases and J gave up 4 bases; unmatched junction bases: 6. Germline-derived CDR1 and CDR2 are SGHRS and YFSETQ. This CDR3 contains 15 residues. The CDR3 sequence is CASSPGTGEYNEQFF. The CDR3 coding sequence is TGCGCCAGCAGTCCAGGGACAGGGGAATACAATGAGCAGTTCTTC.

The table lists this clonotype with many counts. The V call is TRBV5-1, the J call TRBJ1-2; D not certain. V lost 5 bases and J lost 0, with 5 bases in between. Germline lookup yields CDR1 SGHRS and CDR2 YFSETQ. This CDR3 is built from 12 residues. The CDR3 DNA reads TGCGCCAGCAGGATCTCTAACTATGGCTACACCTTC. This codes for CASRISNYGYTF.

This clonotype has a count of ten or more. This chain uses TRBV5-1 with TRBJ1-2; a possible D gene is TRBD1 (5 bases). Germline values: CDR1 SGHRS, CDR2 YFSETQ. Trimming stripped 4 bases from V and 4 bases from J, with 11 bases between. The length of the CDR3 is 13 residues. This chain's CDR3 is CASSLGTGYGYTF. CDR3 DNA sequence: TGCGCCAGCAGCCTGGGGACCGGCTATGGCTACACCTTC.

This clonotype was seen at least ten times. The chain combines TRBV4-1 with TRBJ2-1; no clear D gene. V lost 1 base to trimming and J lost 0 bases, with 10 bases between them. The CDR3 runs 16 residues. Per the germline V gene, CDR1 is MGHRA and CDR2 is YSYEKL. The DNA of the CDR3 is TGCGCCAGCAGCCAAGGTAGGCTTAGCTCCTACAATGAGCAGTTCTTC. Translation: CASSQGRLSSYNEQFF.